These T cell receptor beta chains were read from a single sample in a study of T-cell reconstitution after alpha-beta-depleted transplantation in children. In TCRdb, the PCR reads were re-called with MiXCR into one record per CDR3 protein. The profile covers over 450,000 distinct CDR3 sequences, with roughly a tenth appearing a single time and 2% taken by the ten largest. The input for sequencing was PBMCs, taken before TCRalphabeta/CD19-depleted stem cell transplant. These receptors came from a child younger than 10 with inherited bone marrow failure, due to receive a stem cell transplant. CDR3s include the opening cysteine and the closing phenylalanine or tryptophan. Each record gives: D gene, V gene, J gene, clone size, CDR3 DNA, CDR3 protein. D genes are given only for firm matches. Clone size is not always given. Where it is, it says once, few, many or a class for expanded clones.

.,TRBV29-1,TRBJ2-3,many,TGCAGCGTTGAACTAGCGACTAGCACAGATACGCAGTATTTT,CSVELATSTDTQYF
.,TRBV6-5,TRBJ2-1,many,TGTGCCAGCAGTTATTTGGGCACCTCCTACAATGAGCAGTTCTTC,CASSYLGTSYNEQFF
TRBD2,TRBV5-1,TRBJ2-7,many,TGCGCCAGCAGCTTGGAGCTAGCGGGAGCTTGGGGATACGAGCAGTACTTC,CASSLELAGAWGYEQYF
TRBD2,TRBV10-3,TRBJ2-1,many,TGTGCCATCAGTGGATCCCTTCCACCAGGGACTAGCGACTACAATGAGCAGTTCTTC,CAISGSLPPGTSDYNEQFF
TRBD2,TRBV28,TRBJ2-1,few,TGTGCCAGCAGTTTGACTAGCGGGGGCGGGGATGAGCAGTTCTTC,CASSLTSGGGDEQFF
.,TRBV30,TRBJ1-4,many,TGTGCCGGAGGGGGTAAAATTGAAAAACTGTTTTTT,CAGGGKIEKLFF
.,TRBV20-1,TRBJ2-7,many,TGCAGTGCTAGAGATCCTGGCGGGGAACGCGAGCAGTACTTC,CSARDPGGEREQYF
TRBD1,TRBV20-1,TRBJ2-7,many,TGCAGTGGCAGGGGGGACAGGGGATTCTACGAGCAGTACTTC,CSGRGDRGFYEQYF
.,TRBV30,TRBJ1-2,.,TGTGCCTGGAGCAGCAGGGCCGATGGCTACACCTTC,CAWSSRADGYTF
TRBD1,TRBV27,TRBJ1-1,many,TGTGCCAGCAGTTTATCCTCAGGGGGCACTGAAGCTTTCTTT,CASSLSSGGTEAFF
.,TRBV19,TRBJ2-1,.,TGTGCCAGTAGGGCCCCGGGACTGTTAATCTTC,CASRAPGLLIF
.,TRBV10-3,TRBJ2-1,.,TGTGCCATCAGCGAGGGGGGGGATGCCTACAATGAGCAGTTCTTC,CAISEGGDAYNEQFF
.,TRBV9,TRBJ2-1,many,TGTGCCAGCAGCGTAGTAGCGTGGGAGTACAATGAGCAGTTCTTC,CASSVVAWEYNEQFF
.,TRBV30,TRBJ1-1,few,TGTGCCTGGAAGAGGCAGGGGAACACTGAAGCTTTCTTT,CAWKRQGNTEAFF
.,TRBV27,TRBJ2-7,.,TGTGCCAGCAGTTTAATCGGGTCCGGCCTCTACGAGCAGTACTTC,CASSLIGSGLYEQYF
.,TRBV7-2,TRBJ1-4,many,TGTGCCAGCAGCTTAGTAATGAGGGGCAGGGAAGAAAAACTGTTTTTT,CASSLVMRGREEKLFF
TRBD1,TRBV10-1,TRBJ2-7,many,TGCGCCAGAAGAGGGACAGGGACCTACGAGCAGTACTTC,CARRGTGTYEQYF
.,TRBV18,TRBJ1-2,many,TGTGCCAGCTCACCAGGCACAGTAGCTAACTATGGCTACACCTTC,CASSPGTVANYGYTF
.,TRBV4-3,TRBJ1-2,few,TGCGCCAGCAGCCAAGATCCGGGGGTGGGAAACTATGGCTACACCTTC,CASSQDPGVGNYGYTF
TRBD2,TRBV5-1,TRBJ2-1,many,TGCGCCAGCAGCTTGCGTATGTTGGCGGGAGGAAATGAGCAGTTCTTC,CASSLRMLAGGNEQFF
.,TRBV29-1,TRBJ1-2,many,TGCAGCGTTCTCCGGGGGCGCTATGGCTACACCTTC,CSVLRGRYGYTF
TRBD2,TRBV20-1,TRBJ2-5,many,TGCAGTGCTGATGGGACTAGCGGGAGGGAGACCCAGTACTTC,CSADGTSGRETQYF
TRBD1,TRBV6-1,TRBJ1-1,many,TGTGCCAGCAGTGAAATACCGGGACAGGGCCCGACTGAAGCTTTCTTT,CASSEIPGQGPTEAFF
TRBD2,TRBV12-3/TRBV12-4,TRBJ2-7,many,TGTGCCAGCAGTTTCTCTAGCGGGACCCACGAGCAGTACTTC,CASSFSSGTHEQYF
.,TRBV7-2,TRBJ1-1,many,TGTGCCAGCAGCACGAGACAGGTTTGGAACACTGAAGCTTTCTTT,CASSTRQVWNTEAFF
.,TRBV7-2,TRBJ2-7,many,TGTGCCAGCAGCTCGCGACAGCCTGGTCCCTACGAGCAGTACTTC,CASSSRQPGPYEQYF
.,TRBV28,TRBJ1-2,few,TGTGCCAGCAGTTTACCACACACCTTGGGGGCCTATGGCTACACCTTC,CASSLPHTLGAYGYTF
TRBD1,TRBV25-1,TRBJ2-1,many,TGTGCCAGCAGCAGGGGGCGCGCATCCTCCTACAATGAGCAGTTCTTC,CASSRGRASSYNEQFF
.,TRBV12-3/TRBV12-4,TRBJ2-2,.,TGTGCCAGCAACCCAAGGGAAGGGGTCAACACCGGGGAGCTGTTTTTT,CASNPREGVNTGELFF
TRBD1,TRBV6-5,TRBJ2-7,many,TGTGCCAGCAGTTACACTCTGGGACAGGGGGGCGAGCAGTACTTC,CASSYTLGQGGEQYF
.,TRBV6-2/TRBV6-3,TRBJ1-5,many,TGTGCCAGCAGTTACGAGGATCATAGCAATCAGCCCCAGCATTTT,CASSYEDHSNQPQHF
.,TRBV10-2,TRBJ2-6,many,TGCGCCAGCAGTGATTATCCAGGGGCCAACGTCCTGACTTTC,CASSDYPGANVLTF
TRBD2,TRBV20-1,TRBJ2-1,.,TGCAGTGCCTCCCCCCTGGGGCGCGGGAGGACGAATGAGCAGTTCTTC,CSASPLGRGRTNEQFF
TRBD2,TRBV20-1,TRBJ2-3,few,TGCAGTGCTAGTAGGCGGGAGGGCACAGATACGCAGTATTTT,CSASRREGTDTQYF
TRBD2,TRBV4-1,TRBJ2-2,many,TGCGCCAGCAGCTCTTCCCTAGCGGGGAAGAACACCGGGGAGCTGTTTTTT,CASSSSLAGKNTGELFF
.,TRBV3-1,TRBJ1-1,.,TGTGCCAGCAGCCCCTGGCGGGGAATGAACACTGTAGCTTTCTTT,CASSPWRGMNTVAFF
.,TRBV19,TRBJ2-1,many,TGTGCCAGTAGTCCGTCGGGGGCCCACAATGAGCAGTTCTTC,CASSPSGAHNEQFF
.,TRBV5-4,TRBJ2-1,few,TGTGCCAGCAGCTTGTTAGGGCGTGAGCAGTTCTTC,CASSLLGREQFF
.,TRBV27,TRBJ2-2,many,TGTGCCAGCAGTTTAAACTCAGGGATACAGGGGGAGCTGTTTTTT,CASSLNSGIQGELFF
TRBD2,TRBV20-1,TRBJ2-3,many,TGCAGTGCTAGGGGGGCAAGCGGGAGCCCAGATACGCAGTATTTT,CSARGASGSPDTQYF
.,TRBV27,TRBJ1-2,many,TGTGCCAGCAGTTTACGTGGGGGCGCTAACTATGGCTACACCTTC,CASSLRGGANYGYTF
TRBD1,TRBV7-2,TRBJ1-1,many,TGTGCCAGCAGCTCTCATGACAGGGGAAACACTGAAGCTTTCTTT,CASSSHDRGNTEAFF
TRBD2,TRBV4-1,TRBJ2-7,few,TGCGCCAGCAGCCACAAAGAGGGACTAGCGGGAGGCGAGCAGTACTTC,CASSHKEGLAGGEQYF
TRBD1,TRBV10-3,TRBJ2-5,few,TGTGCCATCAGGGCCGACAGGGATGCAATGGGGGAAGAGACCCAGTACTTC,CAIRADRDAMGEETQYF
.,TRBV18,TRBJ2-7,.,TGTGCCAGCTCACCCGCCAGGGCCCCGGAGGGGCAGTACTTC,CASSPARAPEGQYF
TRBD2,TRBV12-3/TRBV12-4,TRBJ2-5,many,TGTGCCAGCGGGCGCGGGGGAGAGGGATATCAAGAGACCCAGTACTTC,CASGRGGEGYQETQYF
.,TRBV20-1,TRBJ2-5,.,TGCAGTGCTAGCCGGGATCACTGGGGCGAGACCCAGTACTTC,CSASRDHWGETQYF
.,TRBV12-3/TRBV12-4,TRBJ2-7,.,TGTGCCAGCAGCCGAGGCGACAGGCCCTACGAGCAGTACTTC,CASSRGDRPYEQYF
.,TRBV27,TRBJ2-1,many,TGTGCCAGCAGTTTATCGGTAAGCGTCGGTGAGCAGTTCTTC,CASSLSVSVGEQFF
TRBD2,TRBV18,TRBJ2-1,few,TGTGCCAGCTCACCACGGGGCCAAATACTAGCGGGAGCCTACAATGAGCAGTTCTTC,CASSPRGQILAGAYNEQFF
TRBD1,TRBV5-1,TRBJ2-2,many,TGCGCCAGCAGGTCCGGGACAGGGCACACCGGGGAGCTGTTTTTT,CASRSGTGHTGELFF
.,TRBV5-1,TRBJ2-7,many,TGCGCCAGCAGCTTGGTCGCGGCGAACTCCTACGAGCAGTACTTC,CASSLVAANSYEQYF
.,TRBV5-8,TRBJ2-1,few,TGTGCCAGCAGCTTGCGTGGAGGGCCATTATTTTCGTATGAGCAGTTCTTC,CASSLRGGPLFSYEQFF
.,TRBV5-1,TRBJ2-1,.,TGCGCCAGCAGGTTGGGTGGGAGCTCCTACAATGAGCAGTTCTTC,CASRLGGSSYNEQFF
.,TRBV4-1,TRBJ1-5,many,TGCGCCAGCAGCCAAGTGCAGGGATATAGCAATCAGCCCCAGCATTTT,CASSQVQGYSNQPQHF
TRBD1,TRBV4-3,TRBJ2-1,many,TGCGCCAGCAGCCAAGACGCAGAGGGGGCGCGGATTGATGAGCAGTTCTTC,CASSQDAEGARIDEQFF
.,TRBV5-1,TRBJ2-7,many,TGCGCCAGCAGCTTGGTAGCGGCACAAACTTACGAGCAGTACTTC,CASSLVAAQTYEQYF